This T cell receptor (beta chain) was recorded in a study of blood T cell repertoires in COVID-19. Study in general: Whether acute or convalescent, the COVID-19 samples came from the United States, Italy and Spain. T cells, B-cell-depleted T cells, or PBMCs supplied cDNA or gDNA.

Some clones are missing from TCRdb's copy, which holds only in-frame ones; the method was immunoSEQ multiplex PCR. The sample records 220,000 or so clones, around 84% being singletons. CDR1 LNHDA and CDR2 SQIVND come from the germline V gene (reference sequence). V trimming: 7 bases; J trimming: 3 bases; junction bases outside the gene matches: 9. The CDR3 sequence is 15 residues long. Sequenced sample: peripheral blood. This sequence joins TRBV19 and TRBJ2-3; the match to TRBD2 covers 8 bases. This clonotype was obtained from a man in his fifties who had recovered from COVID-19. The CDR3, as DNA: TGTGCCAGTACCCGTCGAGCGGGAGTAACAGATACGCAGTATTTT. Protein sequence: CASTRRAGVTDTQYF.